This TCR beta chain comes out of a study of blood T cell repertoires in COVID-19. Study-wide context: PBMCs, B-cell-depleted T cells, or T cells provided the cDNA or gDNA that made up the material.

V lost 7 bases and J 2 bases, leaving 6 bases between the germline ends. The CDR3 is 12 amino acids. Per germline, CDR1 SNHLY and CDR2 FYNNEI. Data came from immunoSEQ multiplex PCR; TCRdb stores just in-frame clones and leaves some out. The sample lists 430,000 or so clones, about 87% seen once, with approximately 0.92% in the top ten. This clone was detected only once. This chain joins TRBV2 and TRBJ2-1, with D maybe TRBD1 (6 bases). This sequence originates from a man aged 18 to 29 with COVID-19, enrolled during active disease. Material: peripheral blood. In DNA, the CDR3 is TGTGCCAGCAACAGGGCCTACAATGAGCAGTTCTTC. Translated, it gives CASNRAYNEQFF.